Below, 18 T cell receptor beta chains from the same sample are listed, as sequenced in a study of T cells after yellow fever vaccination. MiXCR was run by TCRdb on the 5' RACE reads, yielding one entry per CDR3 protein. The data show some 670,000 distinct CDR3 sequences, with around 12% seen just once and 14% to 15% held by the top ten. The input for sequencing was PBMCs, taken on the day of the yellow fever booster vaccination. These receptors were obtained from a man aged 25-40 years who received the YFV17D yellow fever vaccine.

In its sample, this clonotype was seen many times. The chain joins TRBV9 to TRBJ2-1, with D perhaps matching TRBD2 (5 bases). CDR1 is SGDLS and CDR2 is YYNGEE in the germline V gene. CDR3 length: 17 amino acids. The ends were cut back, 0 bases at V and 0 bases at J, with 13 bases in the middle. The CDR3: CASSVEAGPSSYNEQFF. The CDR3 DNA reads TGTGCCAGCAGCGTAGAGGCGGGCCCGAGCTCCTACAATGAGCAGTTCTTC.

In its sample, this clonotype was seen many times. The chain has TRBV7-2 and TRBJ2-1; D is ambiguous. Germline V gives CDR1 SGHTA, CDR2 FQGNSA. V was clipped by 3 bases and J by 0 bases, with 9 bases between them. CDR3 length: 15 residues. The CDR3: CASSFGRSSYNEQFF. CDR3 DNA sequence: TGTGCCAGCAGCTTCGGACGGAGCTCCTACAATGAGCAGTTCTTC.

In its sample, this clonotype was seen a few times. This chain links TRBV11-2 with TRBJ2-3, with D possibly TRBD2 on 5 matching bases. The CDR3 sequence is 12 residues long. Trimming removed 7 bases at V and 6 bases at J, with 11 bases between. Germline CDR1 reads SGHAT; CDR2 reads FQNNGV. This CDR3 is CASKLVVDTQYF. For the CDR3, the DNA is TGTGCCAGCAAACTAGTCGTGGATACGCAGTATTTT.

This clonotype has more than one count but fewer than ten. The rearrangement uses TRBV7-6 and TRBJ2-3; D is possibly TRBD1 (5 bases). Trimming left V 5 bases short and J 2 bases short, with 11 bases between. Germline assignment: CDR1 SGHVS and CDR2 FNYEAQ. There are 14 residues in the CDR3. The CDR3 protein is CASSITTDTDTQYF. The CDR3 DNA follows: TGTGCCAGCAGCATCACGACAGACACAGATACGCAGTATTTT.

V is TRBV27 and J is TRBJ2-7; 7 bases match TRBD1. This CDR3 has 14 amino acids. Germline-derived CDR1 and CDR2 are MNHEY and SMNVEV (reference sequence). V shed 5 bases, J shed 3 bases, and the junction held 7 bases outside the gene matches. The CDR3 reads CASSHRGQLYEQYF. DNA of the CDR3: TGTGCCAGCAGTCACAGGGGACAGCTCTACGAGCAGTACTTC.

CDR3 loop: CASSVDGNTIYF. Written as DNA, the CDR3 is TGTGCCAGCAGCGTGGACGGAAACACCATATATTTT. This rearrangement joins TRBV5-5 to TRBJ1-3; no reliable D call. The CDR3 has 12 amino acids. The germline CDR1 and CDR2 sequences are SGHKS and YYEKEE (reference sequence). V lost 4 bases, J lost 4 bases, and 6 bases lay in between. The full variable domain, rest sourced from reference TRBV5-5 and TRBJ1-3, is DAGVTQSPTHLIKTRGQQVTLRCSPISGHKSVSWYQQVLGQGPQFIFQYYEKEERGRGNFPDRFSARQFPNYSSELNVNALLLGDSALYLCASSVDGNTIYFGEGSWLTVV.

This chain joins TRBV30 and TRBJ1-2; D remains unclear. The CDR3 has 10 residues. Per the germline V gene, CDR1 is GTSNPN and CDR2 is SVGIG (reference sequence). Trimming shortened V by 8 bases and J by 10 bases, and 14 bases separated the two germline ends. The CDR3 DNA reads as TGTGCCACGGCGGAGGGCACCTACACCTTC. Amino acids: CATAEGTYTF. The full variable domain, in which reference TRBV30 and TRBJ1-2 provide the parts outside the CDR3, is SQTIHQWPATLVQPVGSPLSLECTVEGTSNPNLYWYRQAAGRGLQLLFYSVGIGQISSEVPQNLSASRPQDRQFILSSKKLLLSDSGFYLCATAEGTYTFGSGTRLTVV.

This clonotype showed up many times. V is TRBV12-3 or TRBV12-4 and J is TRBJ2-2; D is ambiguous. Deletions cut 6 bases from V and 7 bases from J, with 9 bases between. The CDR3 has 12 residues. CDR3: CASSYTSGELFF. The CDR3 DNA follows: TGTGCCAGCAGCTATACAAGCGGGGAGCTGTTTTTT.

The chain's CDR3 is CATSSPGRTNSGANVLTF. CDR3 nucleotides: TGTGCCACCAGCAGCCCGGGCAGGACGAACTCTGGGGCCAACGTCCTGACTTTC. V is TRBV15 and J is TRBJ2-6; D gene unclear. V shed 3 bases and J shed 0 bases, with 15 bases lying between them. Germline values: CDR1 LNHNV, CDR2 YYDKDF (reference sequence). The CDR3 has 18 amino acids.

This clonotype has only a few counts. This chain uses TRBV3-1 with TRBJ2-7, with 7 bases that match TRBD2. V lost 4 bases to trimming and J lost 7 bases; unmatched junction nucleotides: 13. The CDR3 totals 15 residues. CDR1 is LGHDT, CDR2 YNNKEL, per germline (reference sequence). The DNA for the CDR3 is TGTGCCAGCAGCCCCAAGCGGGAAAGGCCTTGGGAGCAGTACTTC. Protein sequence: CASSPKRERPWEQYF.

In its sample, this clonotype was seen a few times. The chain uses TRBV5-1 and TRBJ1-4; D call uncertain. Germline-derived CDR1 and CDR2 are SGHRS and YFSETQ. CDR3 length equals 14 residues. V lost 3 bases and J 8 bases, leaving 14 bases between the germline ends. This chain's CDR3 is CASSYPGAEEKLFF. The CDR3 nucleotides are TGCGCCAGCAGCTACCCAGGAGCGGAAGAAAAACTGTTTTTT.

This clonotype has at least ten counts. The rearrangement uses TRBV4-2 and TRBJ2-5; 10 positions agree with TRBD2. Germline assignment: CDR1 LGHNA and CDR2 YNFKEQ. V gave up 6 bases and J gave up 1 base; unmatched junction bases: 8. The CDR3 spans 16 residues. In nucleotides, the CDR3 is TGTGCCAGCAGGCATATAGCGGGAGGACCCCAAGAGACCCAGTACTTC. This sequence encodes CASRHIAGGPQETQYF.

In its sample, this clonotype was seen a few times. J is TRBJ1-2 and V is TRBV20-1; D unclear. Germline-derived CDR1 and CDR2 are DFQATT and SNEGSKA (reference sequence). The length of the CDR3 is 13 residues. In nucleotides, the CDR3 is TGCAGCGGGCCACCCCTCCCCTTACGTGGAGACACCTTC. This sequence encodes CSGPPLPLRGDTF.

CDR3 protein: CAAGGWTYEQYF. CDR3 DNA: TGTGCCGCCGGGGGATGGACCTACGAGCAGTACTTC. The chain carries TRBV30 and TRBJ2-7, with D possibly being TRBD2 (6 bases). The CDR3 has 12 amino acids. Germline values: CDR1 GTSNPN, CDR2 SVGIG (reference sequence). V was trimmed by 8 bases and J by 2 bases, leaving 13 bases between them.

This clonotype appeared a few times. The chain links TRBV20-1 to TRBJ1-1; D unclear. CDR1 is DFQATT, CDR2 SNEGSKA, per germline (reference sequence). CDR3 length: 14 residues. Trimming shortened V by 0 bases and J by 2 bases, and 10 bases separated the two germline ends. The CDR3 loop reads CSARDPNSNTEAFF. The CDR3 DNA reads TGCAGTGCTAGAGACCCCAACTCAAACACTGAAGCTTTCTTT.

The table lists this clonotype with a few counts. V usage is TRBV6-2 or TRBV6-3 and J usage is TRBJ2-6, with TRBD1 as a possible D gene (5 bases). Trimming pared 5 bases from V and 3 bases from J, leaving 20 bases between. The V gene's germline CDR1 is MNHEY and CDR2 SVGEGT. The CDR3 has 18 amino acids. For the CDR3, the DNA is TGTGCCAGCAGTGCTAAGTTAGGGGCTGGTCATGGGGCCAACGTCCTGACTTTC. It is translated as CASSAKLGAGHGANVLTF.

This clonotype was seen a handful of times. The V call is TRBV20-1, the J call TRBJ2-7; D tentatively fits TRBD1 or TRBD2 (5 bases each). The V and J ends lost 3 bases and 4 bases respectively, with 19 bases between them. The CDR3 is 15 residues long. Germline V gives CDR1 DFQATT, CDR2 SNEGSKA (reference sequence). The CDR3 DNA reads TGCAGTGCTAGTAAATCTGGGGGATCCCTTTACGAGCAGTACTTC. Translation: CSASKSGGSLYEQYF.

This clonotype has only a few counts. This chain uses TRBV25-1 with TRBJ2-1; 11 bases align to TRBD2. Germline CDR1 reads MGHDK; CDR2 reads SYGVNS. The CDR3 loop spans 15 amino acids. V shed 8 bases and J 10 bases; nucleotides not matched to a gene: 13. CDR3 region: CASYPGGLAGGEQFF. For the CDR3, the DNA is TGTGCCAGCTACCCCGGAGGGCTAGCGGGAGGAGAGCAGTTCTTC.